This entry lists 27 T cell receptor beta chains sequenced from one sample in a study of early T cells in non-severe SARS-CoV-2 infection (TCRdb year 2021). Libraries were made using 5' RACE. Sequencing relied on a NextSeq 500. The public sequencing data were trimmed at Q25 with fastp and processed into clonotypes with MiXCR by TCRdb, which kept only in-frame beta chains. Each entry is one CDR3 protein sequence, shown with its most common DNA and genes. The sample table holds fewer than 85,000 distinct CDR3 sequences, of which approximately 14% were seen once. The ten top clones hold approximately 4% of the sample. This material consisted of whole blood, taken at baseline. The receptors shown here come from an adult who was a healthcare worker with PCR-confirmed SARS-CoV-2 infection or an uninfected control (not recorded which).

This chain connects TRBV28 to TRBJ1-3; a possible D gene is TRBD1 (6 bases). This CDR3 is 14 amino acids long. Germline V gene lookup returns CDR1 MDHEN and CDR2 SYDVKM. V was pared by 8 bases and J by 0 bases, with 11 bases between. The CDR3 nucleotides are TGTGCCAGCCGACAGGCCTCCTCTGGAAACACCATATATTTT. Translating it yields CASRQASSGNTIYF.

The chain joins TRBV4-2 to TRBJ2-5; D possibly corresponds to TRBD2 (6 bases). The CDR3 totals 14 residues. From germline, CDR1 is LGHNA and CDR2 YNFKEQ. The V end lost 0 bases, the J end lost 6 bases, and 11 bases lay between the germline ends. The CDR3 here is CASSQEGLSQTQYF. Here the CDR3 DNA reads TGTGCCAGCAGCCAAGAGGGACTCAGTCAGACCCAGTACTTC.

The J gene is TRBJ2-3, the V gene TRBV20-1; the D gene is possibly TRBD2 (5 bases). Per germline, CDR1 DFQATT and CDR2 SNEGSKA (reference sequence). Trimming removed 4 bases at V and 8 bases at J, with 19 bases between. The CDR3 covers 14 residues. This CDR3 is CSATVGGATSTQYF. In DNA form, the CDR3 reads TGCAGTGCTACGGTAGGAGGAGCGACAAGTACGCAGTATTTT.

This clonotype occurred many times. The rearrangement links TRBV24-1 to TRBJ1-2; 7 nucleotides align to TRBD1. This CDR3 has 13 amino acids. Per the germline V gene, CDR1 is KGHDR and CDR2 is SFDVKD. Trimming took 5 bases from V and 3 from J; bases not matched to a gene: 2. Written as DNA, the CDR3 is TGTGCCACCAGTGTGGGGACAGACTATGGCTACACCTTC. Amino acids: CATSVGTDYGYTF.

This clonotype has only a few counts. The V and J genes are TRBV2 and TRBJ2-1, with 11 bases fitting TRBD2. Unmatched junction bases numbered 15, after V lost 6 bases and J lost 8 bases. Germline CDR1 SNHLY, CDR2 FYNNEI. The CDR3 loop spans 17 amino acids. Written as DNA, the CDR3 is TGTGCCAGCAGGAAAGGTAGCGGGAGGGCCTGGCCGGATGAGCAGTTCTTC. Translation: CASRKGSGRAWPDEQFF. The full variable domain, in which reference TRBV2 and TRBJ2-1 provide the parts outside the CDR3, is EPEVTQTPSHQVTQMGQEVILRCVPISNHLYFYWYRQILGQKVEFLVSFYNNEISEKSEIFDDQFSVERPDGSNFTLKIRSTKLEDSAMYFCASRKGSGRAWPDEQFFGPGTRLTVL.

At least ten counts were recorded for this clonotype. J is TRBJ2-3 and V is TRBV7-9, with 10 bases identical to TRBD1. The ends lost 0 bases at V and 3 bases at J; junction bases unmatched: 9. The germline V gene has CDR1 SEHNR and CDR2 FQNEAQ (reference sequence). There are 18 residues in the CDR3. Here the CDR3 reads CASSLAVGQGDRTDTQYF. CDR3 coding DNA: TGTGCCAGCAGCTTAGCTGTCGGACAGGGGGACCGGACAGATACGCAGTATTTT.

This clonotype was seen ten or more times. The chain combines TRBV27 with TRBJ1-5, with unresolved D. The ends were cut back, 3 bases at V and 3 bases at J, with 9 bases in the middle. The CDR3 is made up of 14 amino acids. The germline V gene encodes CDR1 MNHEY and CDR2 SMNVEV (reference sequence). CDR3 nucleotides: TGTGCCAGCAGTTTGGTCGAATCCAATCAGCCCCAGCATTTT. It specifies CASSLVESNQPQHF.

This clonotype was counted ten times or more. The V and J genes are TRBV7-2 and TRBJ2-3; no definite D call. V lost 2 bases and J 2 bases, leaving 2 bases between the germline ends. This CDR3 contains 12 residues. Germline values: CDR1 SGHTA, CDR2 FQGNSA. In nucleotides, the CDR3 is TGTGCCAGCAGCTTAATCACAGATACGCAGTATTTT. Its translation is CASSLITDTQYF.

This clonotype was counted ten times or more. V usage is TRBV7-2 and J usage is TRBJ2-3; no firm D call. The V gene's germline CDR1 is SGHTA and CDR2 FQGNSA. The CDR3 contains 12 residues. The V and J ends lost 5 bases and 1 base respectively, with 4 bases between them. The CDR3 DNA reads TGTGCCAGCAGCGACCGCACAGATACGCAGTATTTT. It specifies CASSDRTDTQYF.

This chain links TRBV6-2 or TRBV6-3 with TRBJ1-1; D is perhaps TRBD1 (5 bases). The CDR3 extends over 17 amino acids. In germline, CDR1 is MNHEY, CDR2 SVGEGT. Trimming cost V 0 bases and J 4 bases, with 18 bases left between them. CDR3 DNA: TGTGCCAGCAGTTACTCGAGGAACAGAGCAGGGCGCACTGAAGCTTTCTTT. Protein sequence: CASSYSRNRAGRTEAFF.

The chain links TRBV11-2 to TRBJ2-2, with D possibly TRBD2 on 6 matching bases. The V end lost 1 base, the J end lost 7 bases, and 10 bases lay between the germline ends. In germline, CDR1 is SGHAT, CDR2 FQNNGV. This CDR3 contains 14 residues. The CDR3 DNA reads TGTGCCAGCAGCTTAGGAACCGGGAGCGGGGAGCTGTTTTTT. It yields the protein CASSLGTGSGELFF. Variable domain in full (rest from reference TRBV11-2 and TRBJ2-2): EAGVAQSPRYKIIEKRQSVAFWCNPISGHATLYWYQQILGQGPKLLIQFQNNGVVDDSQLPKDRFSAERLKGVDSTLKIQPAKLEDSAVYLCASSLGTGSGELFFGEGSRLTVL.

The J gene is TRBJ2-7, the V gene TRBV18, with TRBD1 matching 8 bases. CDR3 size: 16 residues. Germline values: CDR1 KGHSH, CDR2 LQKENI. With V trimmed by 2 bases and J by 1 base, 7 bases remained unmatched. The CDR3 DNA reads as TGTGCCAGCTCACCAATTCGTGGACAGGGTTCCTACGAGCAGTACTTC. Protein product: CASSPIRGQGSYEQYF.

The chain recombines TRBV30 with TRBJ1-1, with 8 bases that match TRBD1. This CDR3 is built from 17 residues. From germline, CDR1 is GTSNPN and CDR2 SVGIG (reference sequence). V lost 0 bases and J lost 4; bases outside the gene matches: 13. CDR3 loop: CAWSVVLGRGRRTEAFF. CDR3 nucleotide sequence: TGTGCCTGGAGTGTAGTTTTAGGCAGGGGGCGACGCACTGAAGCTTTCTTT.

V and J are TRBV3-1 and TRBJ1-2, with D unclear. Trimming stripped 4 bases from V and 1 base from J, with 7 bases between. The CDR3 is 13 residues long. Germline V gene lookup returns CDR1 LGHDT and CDR2 YNNKEL (reference sequence). CDR3 nucleotides: TGTGCCAGCAGCCGAAGCCTTAACTATGGCTACACCTTC. This codes for CASSRSLNYGYTF.

The sample holds many counts of this clonotype. The CDR3 DNA reads TGTGCCAGCAGCTTAGGATCCGGGACAGTGGGCACCGGGGAGCTGTTTTTT. The encoded protein is CASSLGSGTVGTGELFF. The chain has TRBV7-3 and TRBJ2-2; 7 bases agree with TRBD1. CDR1 SGHTA and CDR2 FQGTGA come from the germline V gene. J was trimmed by 4 bases and V by 2 bases; bases with no gene match: 10. This CDR3 has 17 residues.

This clonotype was found many times. This sequence joins TRBV7-9 and TRBJ2-3, with 9 bases matching TRBD2. Per germline, CDR1 SEHNR and CDR2 FQNEAQ (reference sequence). V was clipped by 4 bases and J by 4 bases; unmatched bases: 6. This CDR3 spans 15 amino acids. Here the CDR3 DNA reads TGTGCCAGCAGCTATTTAGCGGGAGATTCAGATACGCAGTATTTT. It is translated as CASSYLAGDSDTQYF. The whole variable domain, filled in from reference TRBV7-9 and TRBJ2-3, reads DTGVSQNPRHKITKRGQNVTFRCDPISEHNRLYWYRQTLGQGPEFLTYFQNEAQLEKSRLLSDRFSAERPKGSFSTLEIQRTEQGDSAMYLCASSYLAGDSDTQYFGPGTRLTVL.

This chain connects TRBV3-1 to TRBJ2-7; TRBD1 agrees at 11 bases. Germline lookup yields CDR1 LGHDT and CDR2 YNNKEL (reference sequence). This CDR3 region has 15 residues. The V gene end was trimmed by 4 bases and the J gene end by 4 bases; junction bases not matched to a gene: 6. The CDR3 loop is CASSLRDRGVYEQYF. The DNA for the CDR3 is TGTGCCAGCAGCCTCCGGGACAGGGGGGTTTACGAGCAGTACTTC.

This clonotype turned up a few times. The chain couples TRBV10-2 to TRBJ2-7; perhaps TRBD2 as D (5 bases). This CDR3 comprises 15 residues. The V end was cut by 3 bases, the J end by 6 bases, with 18 bases between. Germline V CDR1 and CDR2: WSHSY, SAAADI. DNA for the CDR3: TGCGCCAGCAGTGATACAAGAGGGAGCTGGATCGAGCAGTACTTC. It yields the protein CASSDTRGSWIEQYF.

The gene calls are TRBV10-3 and TRBJ2-4; the D is unclear. The CDR3 is made up of 13 amino acids. The germline CDR1 and CDR2 sequences are ENHRY and SYGVKD. Trimming took off 0 bases at V and 6 bases at J, with 6 bases between the two ends. The CDR3 DNA reads TGTGCCATCAGTGAGTCGACGGGAAACATTCAGTACTTC. Its translation is CAISESTGNIQYF.

This clonotype was seen only a few times. J is TRBJ2-4 and V is TRBV2; D is undetermined. Germline values: CDR1 SNHLY, CDR2 FYNNEI. Trimming left V 5 bases short and J 7 bases short, with 12 bases between. The CDR3 consists of 13 residues. The CDR3 DNA reads as TGTGCCAGCAGTCCGCAGGATACCAACATTCAGTACTTC. It codes for CASSPQDTNIQYF.

CDR3 sequence reads: CASRSLGQGENYGYTF. In nucleotides, the CDR3 is TGTGCCAGCAGATCCCTCGGACAGGGGGAAAACTATGGCTACACCTTC. The chain has TRBV28 and TRBJ1-2, with 10 bases matching TRBD1. The CDR3 contains 16 residues. Losses at the gene ends were 6 bases for V and 2 bases for J; bases not matched to a gene: 9. Germline loops: CDR1 MDHEN, CDR2 SYDVKM.

About this clonotype itself: Here the CDR3 omits its conserved ending phenylalanine or tryptophan, so a read error is the likely source. V usage is TRBV7-6 and J usage is TRBJ2-5; D ambiguous. The CDR3 has 12 residues. Germline values: CDR1 SGHVS, CDR2 FNYEAQ. Trimming removed 4 bases from V and 7 bases from J, with 10 bases in between. CDR3 loop: CASSSSSRTQYL. The DNA for the CDR3 is TGTGCCAGCAGCTCGTCCAGCCGGACCCAGTACTTA.

There are a few counts of this clonotype. This chain uses TRBV10-3 with TRBJ2-7; either TRBD1 or TRBD2 may supply D (6 bases each). Between the trimmed V and J ends, which lost 3 bases and 4 bases, there was a span of 25 bases. CDR3 length: 18 residues. Germline-derived CDR1 and CDR2 are ENHRY and SYGVKD. The CDR3 DNA sequence: TGTGCCATCAGTGATGTACAGGGAGAGGAGCGGGCGCCTTACGAGCAGTACTTC. Its protein is CAISDVQGEERAPYEQYF.

This clonotype came up many times. The genes are TRBV7-2 and TRBJ1-1; possible D gene TRBD1, 5 bases. Germline V gene lookup returns CDR1 SGHTA and CDR2 FQGNSA. V was cut by 2 bases and J by 1 base, with 8 bases left in between. The CDR3 is 14 residues long. The CDR3 DNA reads TGTGCCAGCAGCTTATTCCAGGGGAACACTGAAGCTTTCTTT. It yields the protein CASSLFQGNTEAFF.

The rearrangement joins TRBV28 to TRBJ2-3; D is uncertain. The V gene lost 8 bases and the J gene lost 2 bases, with 17 bases spanning the gap. The V gene's germline CDR1 is MDHEN and CDR2 SYDVKM. The CDR3 length is 15 residues. The CDR3 sequence: CASPPPRTYTDTQYF. The CDR3 DNA follows: TGTGCCAGCCCCCCGCCACGCACATACACAGATACGCAGTATTTT.

This clonotype turned up a few times. For the CDR3, the DNA is TGTGCCAGCAGTCCACTAGCGGTTAGCTCCTACAATGAGCAGTTCTTC. Residues: CASSPLAVSSYNEQFF. The chain joins TRBV6-5 to TRBJ2-1; 8 nucleotides agree with TRBD2. Trimming at V came to 5 bases and at J to 0 bases, leaving 6 bases not matched to a gene. CDR3 size: 16 residues. Germline-derived CDR1 and CDR2 are MNHEY and SVGAGI.

The chain employs TRBV7-9 and TRBJ2-3, with 15 nucleotides matching TRBD2. The CDR3 consists of 17 residues. After removal of 4 bases from V and 0 bases from J, the junction contained 2 bases not matched to a gene. Germline CDR1 reads SEHNR; CDR2 reads FQNEAQ (reference sequence). The CDR3 region is CASSSGTSGRSTDTQYF. DNA for the CDR3: TGTGCCAGCAGCTCCGGGACTAGCGGGAGGAGCACAGATACGCAGTATTTT.